Listed below are T cell receptor beta chains from one sample, sequenced in a study of blood T cell repertoires in COVID-19. The method was immunoSEQ multiplex PCR; TCRdb's version includes in-frame clones alone and lacks a portion of them. The repertoire holds 200,000 to 300,000 clones, 84% seen once, with roughly 4% in the top ten. The sample taken for sequencing was peripheral blood. The receptors stem from a man aged 45-65 years with acute or convalescent COVID-19. CDR3s include the opening cysteine and the closing phenylalanine or tryptophan. A D gene is named only where the DNA matches it firmly. Size tells how often a clone was seen (once, few, many) or the class of an expanded clone, and some rows leave it out.

size,V,J,D,DNA,CDR3
-,TRBV11-3,TRBJ2-4,TRBD1,TGTGCCAGCAGCTTAGGAGGGACAGGGGCCAAAAACATTCAGTACTTC,CASSLGGTGAKNIQYF
-,TRBV3-1/TRBV3-2,TRBJ2-1,-,TGTGCCAGCAGCAAGAGCAGGGGCAGTGAGCAGTTCTTC,CASSKSRGSEQFF
-,TRBV6-1,TRBJ2-3,-,TGTGCCAGCAGTGAAATTCTAGCCTCCACAGATACGCAGTATTTT,CASSEILASTDTQYF
-,TRBV2,TRBJ2-7,TRBD2,TGTGCCAGCAGTTCGGGACTAGCTCGCTACTACGAGCAGTACTTC,CASSSGLARYYEQYF
-,TRBV19,TRBJ2-7,-,TGTGCCAGTAGTATAGGGGCAGAGCAGTACTTC,CASSIGAEQYF
once,TRBV3-1/TRBV3-2,TRBJ2-2,-,TGTGCCAGCAGCCAAAACCTAAACACCGGGGAGCTGTTTTTT,CASSQNLNTGELFF
-,TRBV5-1,TRBJ2-3,TRBD2,TGCGCCAGCAGCTTGTTTAAGACGGGAGGATCCGATACGCAGTATTTT,CASSLFKTGGSDTQYF
few,TRBV29-1,TRBJ2-7,-,TGCAGCGTTGATGCCAACGGGTACGAGCAGTACTTC,CSVDANGYEQYF
-,TRBV5-6,TRBJ1-5,-,TGTGCCAGCACCTTAGGGGGTTTTGATCAGCCCCAGCATTTT,CASTLGGFDQPQHF
-,TRBV28,TRBJ1-2,TRBD1,TGTGCCAGCAGTTTAATCGGGACAGGAGTTAACTATGGCTACACCTTC,CASSLIGTGVNYGYTF
-,TRBV19,TRBJ1-5,-,TGTGCCAGTAGTATAGATCCCTATTCGAGCGCGGGAAGGGATCAGCCCCAGCATTTT,CASSIDPYSSAGRDQPQHF
few,TRBV7-9,TRBJ2-7,-,TGTGCCAGCAGTTCGCAGGGGGGCGAGCAGTACTTC,CASSSQGGEQYF
few,TRBV10-3,TRBJ2-7,-,TGTGCCATCAGCGGGACAAGAGACTACGAGCAGTACTTC,CAISGTRDYEQYF
-,TRBV11-2,TRBJ2-1,-,TGTGCCAGCAGCCTCTGGGGGAGGGAGCAGTTCTTC,CASSLWGREQFF
-,TRBV27,TRBJ2-1,-,TGTGCCAGCAGTTTATCGATCACAATATCCTACAATGAGCAGTTCTTC,CASSLSITISYNEQFF
-,TRBV6-6,TRBJ1-2,TRBD1,TGTGCCAGCAGTTGGGCCGGGACAGCCGGCACCTTC,CASSWAGTAGTF
-,TRBV6-1,TRBJ1-2,TRBD1,TGTGCCAGCAGTGAACATCGGACAGGGGTTATGGGCTACACCTTC,CASSEHRTGVMGYTF
-,TRBV6-1,TRBJ1-2,-,TGTGCCAGCAGTGAAGTGGTGACGGACTGGGATGGCTACACCTTC,CASSEVVTDWDGYTF
-,TRBV3-1/TRBV3-2,TRBJ2-3,TRBD2,TGTGCCAGCAGCCAATCTAGCGGGAGAGGAGAGACAGATACGCAGTATTTT,CASSQSSGRGETDTQYF
-,TRBV18,TRBJ2-7,-,TGTGCCAGCTCAGGGGACATCTCCTACGAGCAGTACTTC,CASSGDISYEQYF
-,TRBV11-2,TRBJ2-7,TRBD2,TGTGCCAGCAGCCCCCGACTAGCGGTAAACTACGAGCAGTACTTC,CASSPRLAVNYEQYF
-,TRBV7-9,TRBJ1-5,-,TGTGCCAGCAGCTTAGCGGGGGCTGGTCAGCCCCAGCATTTT,CASSLAGAGQPQHF
-,TRBV28,TRBJ1-2,TRBD1,TGTGCCAGCAGTTCCGACAGGGCCTACACCTTC,CASSSDRAYTF
once,TRBV18,TRBJ1-1,-,TGTGCCAGCTCACCATCGTCGGAGAGAAACCTACATGAAGCTTTCTTT,CASSPSSERNLHEAFF
-,TRBV4-1,TRBJ1-6,-,TGCGCCAGCAGCCAAGAAATTTTGGCGAAGAGGGATTCACCCCTCCACTTT,CASSQEILAKRDSPLHF